Below are 19 T cell receptor beta chains sequenced from a single sample in a study of cytomegalovirus exposure and HLA in healthy donors. Produced via immunoSEQ multiplex PCR; TCRdb's table is partial and in-frame only. Of 120,000 to 150,000 clones detected, approximately 89% appear once; the ten largest clones hold approximately 0.7%. Source material: PBMCs. The receptors come from a young man in good health and CMV-seronegative.

The CDR3 DNA follows: TGTGCCAGTAGTATAGATAATCCAGCGAGCACAGATACGCAGTATTTT. Amino acid sequence: CASSIDNPASTDTQYF. This chain links TRBV19 with TRBJ2-3, with no clear D. The germline V gene encodes CDR1 LNHDA and CDR2 SQIVND (reference sequence). With 0 bases removed from V and 0 bases from J, the gap between germline ends came to 10 bases. The CDR3 runs to 16 residues.

The CDR3 coding sequence is TGTGCCAGCAGCTCCCCCGCCCTAGCGGGGTCGGAGCAGTTCTTC. It encodes CASSSPALAGSEQFF. This chain links TRBV7-6 with TRBJ2-1; 9 bases fit TRBD2. The CDR3 contains 15 residues. Germline-derived CDR1 and CDR2 are SGHVS and FNYEAQ. Trimming took 4 bases from V and 10 from J; bases not matched to a gene: 11.

V is TRBV28 and J is TRBJ1-4; D unclear. The ends were cut back, 1 base at V and 5 bases at J, with 14 bases in the middle. The CDR3 contains 16 residues. The germline V gene encodes CDR1 MDHEN and CDR2 SYDVKM. CDR3 protein: CASSLSGGGGNEKLFF. As DNA, the CDR3 is TGTGCCAGCAGTTTATCGGGAGGCGGAGGGAATGAAAAACTGTTTTTT.

The V call is TRBV11-3, the J call TRBJ2-1, with 12 bases that match TRBD2. V lost 2 bases, J lost 10 bases, and 9 bases stayed unmatched. There are 16 residues in the CDR3. The germline V gene has CDR1 SGHNT and CDR2 YENEEA. CDR3 sequence (DNA): TGTGCCAGCAGCTTATTGGGGACTAGCGGGCTAATGGAGCAGTTCTTC. Protein sequence: CASSLLGTSGLMEQFF.

J is TRBJ1-2 and V is TRBV6-5; 7 nucleotides align to TRBD1. This CDR3 comprises 13 residues. V gave up 5 bases and J gave up 5 bases; unmatched junction bases: 5. Per the germline V gene, CDR1 is MNHEY and CDR2 is SVGAGI. Here the CDR3 reads CASSLDRVYGYTF. DNA for the CDR3: TGTGCCAGCAGTCTCGACAGGGTATATGGCTACACCTTC.

The chain has TRBV7-8 and TRBJ2-3; tentative D call: TRBD1 (6 bases). The CDR3 spans 13 residues. Per germline, CDR1 SGHVS and CDR2 FQNEAQ. Trimming cost V 8 bases and J 0 bases, with 9 bases left between them. The chain's CDR3 is CASGQGSTDTQYF. The CDR3 nucleotides read TGTGCCAGCGGGCAGGGGAGCACAGATACGCAGTATTTT.

The chain uses TRBV29-1 and TRBJ2-1; maybe TRBD2 (5 bases). In germline, CDR1 is SQVTM, CDR2 ANQGSEA. This CDR3 is 11 amino acids long. Between the trimmed V and J ends, which lost 4 bases and 8 bases, there was a span of 9 bases. CDR3 nucleotide sequence: TGCAGCGTTGGGTTGAGGGATGAGCAGTTCTTC. This translates into CSVGLRDEQFF.

The CDR3 nucleotides read TGTGCCAGCAGCTTACGGGCGGGGGTAGGCAATGAGCAGTTCTTC. Translating gives CASSLRAGVGNEQFF. The J gene is TRBJ2-1, the V gene TRBV11-2, with 7 positions matching TRBD2. Germline assignment: CDR1 SGHAT and CDR2 FQNNGV. This CDR3 region has 15 residues. The ends lost 2 bases at V and 6 bases at J; junction bases unmatched: 7. The whole variable domain, filled in from reference TRBV11-2 and TRBJ2-1, reads EAGVAQSPRYKIIEKRQSVAFWCNPISGHATLYWYQQILGQGPKLLIQFQNNGVVDDSQLPKDRFSAERLKGVDSTLKIQPAKLEDSAVYLCASSLRAGVGNEQFFGPGTRLTVL.

The rearrangement joins TRBV11-3 to TRBJ1-2; D is perhaps TRBD1 (6 bases). The CDR3 extends over 14 amino acids. Germline V lookup: CDR1 SGHNT, CDR2 YENEEA. V lost 5 bases and J lost 7, with 17 bases in between. The CDR3 DNA is TGTGCCAGCAGCAGTTATCCAGGGACATCTGGCTACACCTTC. Its protein product is CASSSYPGTSGYTF.

The chain combines TRBV19 with TRBJ2-7, with a possible D match to TRBD2 (5 bases). V shed 7 bases and J shed 2 bases, with 21 bases lying between them. Germline V gene lookup returns CDR1 LNHDA and CDR2 SQIVND (reference sequence). The length of the CDR3 is 16 residues. CDR3 residues: CASTFGPLVSTYEQYF. In nucleotides, the CDR3 is TGTGCCAGTACTTTTGGCCCACTAGTTTCGACCTACGAGCAGTACTTC.

V usage is TRBV2 and J usage is TRBJ2-1; 9 nucleotides align to TRBD2. Germline trimming cut 5 bases from V and 6 bases from J; bases unmatched to any gene: 8. The CDR3 extends over 15 amino acids. The germline gives CDR1 SNHLY, CDR2 FYNNEI. CDR3 region: CASSPTAGGRNEQFF. The CDR3, as DNA: TGTGCCAGCAGTCCCACTGCGGGGGGGCGCAATGAGCAGTTCTTC.

V usage is TRBV7-2 and J usage is TRBJ2-7, with 8 bases fitting TRBD1. The CDR3 sequence is 14 residues long. The ends lost 6 bases at V and 3 bases at J; junction bases unmatched: 7. Germline V CDR1 and CDR2: SGHTA, FQGNSA. The CDR3 region has the DNA TGTGCCAGCAGTCATGACAGGGGTGGCTACGAGCAGTACGTC. This encodes CASSHDRGGYEQYV.

This clone has just a few counts. The rearrangement links TRBV5-1 to TRBJ1-2; the match to TRBD1 covers 7 bases. Looked up from germline, CDR1 is SGHRS and CDR2 is YFSETQ. CDR3 length equals 14 residues. V dropped 3 bases and J dropped 8; count of bases not matched to a gene: 10. The CDR3 sequence is CASSYDPGGYGYTF. The CDR3 DNA is TGCGCCAGCAGCTACGACCCAGGGGGTTACGGCTACACCTTC. Full variable domain (outside the CDR3, taken from reference TRBV5-1 and TRBJ1-2): KAGVTQTPRYLIKTRGQQVTLSCSPISGHRSVSWYQQTPGQGLQFLFEYFSETQRNKGNFPGRFSGRQFSNSRSEMNVSTLELGDSALYLCASSYDPGGYGYTFGSGTRLTVV.

V gene TRBV18 combines with J gene TRBJ2-1, with 9 bases fitting TRBD2. CDR1 is KGHSH, CDR2 LQKENI, per germline. V lost 0 bases to trimming and J lost 6 bases; unmatched junction nucleotides: 3. The CDR3 runs to 15 residues. CDR3 nucleotides: TGTGCCAGCTCACCACCTACGCGGGGGGGCAATGAGCAGTTCTTC. It codes for CASSPPTRGGNEQFF.

J is TRBJ2-3 and V is TRBV11-2, with 7 bases aligning to TRBD2. V trimming: 0 bases; J trimming: 3 bases; junction bases outside the gene matches: 6. Germline V CDR1 and CDR2: SGHAT, FQNNGV. The CDR3 has 16 amino acids. The CDR3 loop is CASSLDTGGGTDTQYF. In DNA, the CDR3 is TGTGCCAGCAGCTTAGATACGGGAGGAGGAACAGATACGCAGTATTTT.

The rearrangement uses TRBV14 and TRBJ2-7; TRBD2 might be the D (5 bases). Germline values: CDR1 SGHDN, CDR2 FVKESK. Trimming pared 5 bases from V and 3 bases from J, leaving 11 bases between. This CDR3 is built from 13 residues. CDR3 residues: CASSFGRDYEQYV. The DNA for the CDR3 is TGTGCCAGCAGCTTCGGACGGGACTACGAGCAGTACGTC.

The V gene is TRBV4-1, the J gene TRBJ2-7; 9 positions match TRBD1. This CDR3 is built from 15 residues. Germline trimming cut 1 base from V and 3 bases from J; bases unmatched to any gene: 4. Germline V lookup: CDR1 MGHRA, CDR2 YSYEKL. The CDR3 sequence: CASSQVTGGVYEQYF. CDR3 nucleotides: TGCGCCAGCAGCCAAGTGACAGGGGGAGTCTACGAGCAGTACTTC.

The genes are TRBV14 and TRBJ2-7; 9 nucleotides align to TRBD1. The V gene end was trimmed by 0 bases and the J gene end by 2 bases; junction bases not matched to a gene: 20. CDR3 size: 21 residues. CDR1 and CDR2 (germline): SGHDN, FVKESK. DNA for the CDR3: TGTGCCAGCAGCCAAGACCCCAGTCCCGGGACAGGGTCCTCCTTTACCTACGAGCAGTACTTC. Translating gives CASSQDPSPGTGSSFTYEQYF.

This chain joins TRBV4-1 and TRBJ1-4; 9 bases fit TRBD1. CDR3 length: 16 residues. Germline CDR1 MGHRA, CDR2 YSYEKL. The V segment lost 0 bases and the J segment 6 bases; nucleotides outside the gene matches: 5. CDR3 bases: TGCGCCAGCAGCCAAGAGCAAGGGACAGGGCATGAAAAACTGTTTTTT. It yields the protein CASSQEQGTGHEKLFF.